The 5 T cell receptor beta chains below all came from one sample that was sequenced in a study of cytomegalovirus exposure and HLA in healthy donors. The PCR was carried out with 60 Vbeta primers and 13 Jbeta primers. This table comes from immunoSEQ multiplex PCR, and its TCRdb copy is limited to in-frame clones, with some not included. The sample gives about 120,000 clones, 55% to 75% of which show up once; roughly 10% is in the top ten. The sample taken for sequencing was PBMCs. The origin of the receptors is a woman aged 40-49 years in good health and CMV-seropositive.

In this sample, this clone turned up a few times. The gene calls are TRBV28 and TRBJ1-5, with D maybe TRBD1 (5 bases). There are 14 residues in the CDR3. Trimming stripped 4 bases from V and 10 bases from J, with 17 bases between. Per germline, CDR1 MDHEN and CDR2 SYDVKM. CDR3 amino acids: CASSSPVWGEPQHF. The CDR3 DNA reads TGTGCCAGCAGTTCGCCGGTCTGGGGGGAACCCCAGCATTTT.

This sequence joins TRBV2 and TRBJ1-5; D unclear. V dropped 5 bases and J dropped 2 bases, with 13 bases sitting between them. The CDR3 spans 15 residues. CDR1 SNHLY and CDR2 FYNNEI come from the germline V gene. The CDR3: CASSQNEVGNQPQHF. CDR3 sequence (DNA): TGTGCCAGCAGTCAAAATGAGGTGGGCAATCAGCCCCAGCATTTT.

The chain employs TRBV30 and TRBJ2-7, with 9 positions matching TRBD1. With 0 bases clipped from V and 3 bases from J, the junction kept 9 bases outside the gene matches. CDR1 and CDR2 (germline): GTSNPN, SVGIG (reference sequence). The CDR3 length is 16 residues. CDR3 coding DNA: TGTGCCTGGAGTGTACATCGGACAGGGGATATCTACGAGCAGTACTTC. Translation: CAWSVHRTGDIYEQYF.

The CDR3 bases are TGTGCCAGCAGCCCGGACAGGGCCTACGGCTACACCTTC. Translated, it gives CASSPDRAYGYTF. This chain joins TRBV5-4 and TRBJ1-2; 8 nucleotides align to TRBD1. The V segment lost 4 bases and the J segment 8 bases; nucleotides outside the gene matches: 7. CDR3 length equals 13 residues. Germline CDR1 is SGHNT and CDR2 is YYREEE (reference sequence).

The J gene is TRBJ2-5, the V gene TRBV2, with 7 nucleotides matching TRBD1. The J call may be mistaken, given a closer DNA end match to TRBJ2-7. Per germline, CDR1 SNHLY and CDR2 FYNNEI. CDR3 length equals 17 residues. The CDR3 here is CASRTVTGQEPSYEQYF. In DNA, the CDR3 is TGTGCCAGCAGGACCGTGACCGGACAGGAACCTTCCTACGAGCAGTACTTC.